What follows describes a single T cell receptor beta chain. Its antigen is undetermined. This entry comes from a study of cytomegalovirus exposure and HLA in healthy donors. Primers: 60 Vbeta forward and 13 Jbeta reverse. Only in-frame clones appear in the TCRdb table, and some are missing; sequencing was by immunoSEQ multiplex PCR. The specimen's table records 150,000 to 200,000 clones. Study conclusions and caveats: A prior analysis recorded that most TCR beta V segments were productive about 87% or about 30% of the time. Further analysis, carried out later, found HLA-associated TCR beta chains more clonally expanded than equally common other chains. Serostatus for CMV was the only available immune exposure information. Rates of TCR association differed by HLA locus in a later analysis, with DRB1 highest and HLA-C lowest.

The sequenced sample consisted of PBMCs. The source is a man aged 30-40 years in good health and CMV-seronegative.

The CDR3 bases are TGTGCCAGCAGCCAAGATTTTTTTAGGAGCTCTGGGGCCAACGTCCTGACTTTC. Translation: CASSQDFFRSSGANVLTF. The rearrangement joins TRBV4-2 to TRBJ2-6; D is unclear. Trimming took 0 bases from V and 0 from J, leaving 12 bases between them. Germline V gene lookup returns CDR1 LGHNA and CDR2 YNFKEQ. The CDR3 length is 18 residues.